Listed below are T cell receptor beta chains from one sample, sequenced in a study of blood T cell repertoires in COVID-19. The repertoire was sequenced with immunoSEQ multiplex PCR; TCRdb's copy has only in-frame clones and lacks some. This table has some 120,000 clones, around 90% appearing once. The material sequenced was peripheral blood. The receptors here all came from a man aged 50-59 years with active COVID-19. The CDR3 runs from the conserved cysteine through the conserved F or W. Each record gives: D gene, J gene, V gene, clone size, CDR3 length, CDR3 DNA, CDR3 protein. D genes are given only for firm matches. Clone size appears in some rows only: once, few, many, or a class for an expanded clone.

d_call: .; j_call: TRBJ2-1; v_call: TRBV3-1/TRBV3-2; clone_size: .; cdr3_length: 16; cdr3_nt: TGTGCCAGCAGCCAAGCAATGCGACTTTCCTACAATGAGCAGTTCTTC; cdr3_aa: CASSQAMRLSYNEQFF
d_call: TRBD2; j_call: TRBJ2-2; v_call: TRBV19; clone_size: .; cdr3_length: 15; cdr3_nt: TGTGCCACACCAGTAGCGGGAGCGGGGACCGGGGAGCTGTTTTTT; cdr3_aa: CATPVAGAGTGELFF
d_call: .; j_call: TRBJ1-2; v_call: TRBV5-1; clone_size: .; cdr3_length: 13; cdr3_nt: TGCGCCAGCAGCTCCTTTTCCGGCTATGGCTACACCTTC; cdr3_aa: CASSSFSGYGYTF
d_call: .; j_call: TRBJ1-3; v_call: TRBV6-1; clone_size: .; cdr3_length: 15; cdr3_nt: TGTGCCAGCAGTGAACGCAGTTTCTCTGGAAACACCATATATTTT; cdr3_aa: CASSERSFSGNTIYF
d_call: TRBD1; j_call: TRBJ1-6; v_call: TRBV24-1; clone_size: .; cdr3_length: 13; cdr3_nt: TGTGCCACCAGTGACCGGACAGGGTCACCCCTCCACTTT; cdr3_aa: CATSDRTGSPLHF
d_call: .; j_call: TRBJ2-2; v_call: TRBV11-3; clone_size: .; cdr3_length: 17; cdr3_nt: TGTGCCAGCAGCTTAGTTTACGGTAGCGGGAACACCGGGGAGCTGTTTTTT; cdr3_aa: CASSLVYGSGNTGELFF
d_call: .; j_call: TRBJ1-2; v_call: TRBV19; clone_size: .; cdr3_length: 13; cdr3_nt: TGTGCCAGTAGTATAGACGGGAACTATGGCTACACCTTC; cdr3_aa: CASSIDGNYGYTF
d_call: .; j_call: TRBJ2-4; v_call: TRBV27; clone_size: .; cdr3_length: 13; cdr3_nt: TGTGCCAGCAGTGCCGGGTCAAAAAACATTCAGTACTTC; cdr3_aa: CASSAGSKNIQYF
d_call: TRBD1; j_call: TRBJ1-2; v_call: TRBV5-1; clone_size: .; cdr3_length: 14; cdr3_nt: TGCGCCAGCAGCTTGGGACAGGGTGACTATGGCTACACCTTC; cdr3_aa: CASSLGQGDYGYTF
d_call: TRBD1; j_call: TRBJ1-4; v_call: TRBV18; clone_size: .; cdr3_length: 14; cdr3_nt: TGTGCCAGCTCAGCGACAGGGGTTAATGAAAAACTGTTTTTT; cdr3_aa: CASSATGVNEKLFF
d_call: .; j_call: TRBJ1-6; v_call: TRBV4-1; clone_size: once; cdr3_length: 14; cdr3_nt: TGCGCCAGCAGCCAAGACACACCGAATTCACCCCTCCACTTT; cdr3_aa: CASSQDTPNSPLHF
d_call: TRBD2; j_call: TRBJ2-7; v_call: TRBV3-1/TRBV3-2; clone_size: .; cdr3_length: 17; cdr3_nt: TGTGCCAGCAGCCAAAACCGGGAGGGCAGGGCAGCCTACGAGCAGTACTTC; cdr3_aa: CASSQNREGRAAYEQYF
d_call: .; j_call: TRBJ2-1; v_call: TRBV2; clone_size: .; cdr3_length: 18; cdr3_nt: TGTGCCAGCAGTGAAGCGCTTCGGGACGGGAGATGGAGCAATGAGCAGTTCTTC; cdr3_aa: CASSEALRDGRWSNEQFF
d_call: .; j_call: TRBJ1-1; v_call: TRBV7-9; clone_size: once; cdr3_length: 13; cdr3_nt: TGTGCCAGCAGCTTTGCAGAACACACTGAAGCTTTCTTT; cdr3_aa: CASSFAEHTEAFF